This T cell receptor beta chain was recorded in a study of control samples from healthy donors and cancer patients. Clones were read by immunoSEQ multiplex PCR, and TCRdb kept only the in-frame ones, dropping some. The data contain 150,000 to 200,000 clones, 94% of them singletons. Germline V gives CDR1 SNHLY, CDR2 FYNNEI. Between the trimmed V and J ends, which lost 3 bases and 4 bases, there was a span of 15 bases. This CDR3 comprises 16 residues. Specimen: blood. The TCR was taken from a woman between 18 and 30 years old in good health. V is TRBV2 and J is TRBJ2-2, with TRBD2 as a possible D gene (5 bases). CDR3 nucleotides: TGTGCCAGCAGTGATGAGTCACGGGATGGCACCGGGGAGCTGTTTTTT. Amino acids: CASSDESRDGTGELFF.